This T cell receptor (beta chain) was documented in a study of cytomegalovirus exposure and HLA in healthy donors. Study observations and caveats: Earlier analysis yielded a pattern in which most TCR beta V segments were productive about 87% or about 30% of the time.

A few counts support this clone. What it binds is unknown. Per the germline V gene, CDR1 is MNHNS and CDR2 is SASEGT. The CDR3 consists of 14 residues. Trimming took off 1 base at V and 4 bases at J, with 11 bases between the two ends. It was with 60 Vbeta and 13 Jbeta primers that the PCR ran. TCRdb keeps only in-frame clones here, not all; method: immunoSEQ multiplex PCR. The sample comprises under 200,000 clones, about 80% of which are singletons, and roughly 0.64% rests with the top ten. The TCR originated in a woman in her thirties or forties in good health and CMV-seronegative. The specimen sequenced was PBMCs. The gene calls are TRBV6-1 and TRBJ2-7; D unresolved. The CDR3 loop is CASSEDRSLYEQYF. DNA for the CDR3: TGTGCCAGCAGTGAAGACAGATCCCTATACGAGCAGTACTTC.